This T cell receptor beta chain was captured in a study of blood T cell repertoires in COVID-19. Whole-study context: T cells, B-cell-depleted T cells, or PBMCs supplied cDNA or gDNA.

Germline lookup yields CDR1 SGHRS and CDR2 YFSETQ. The V end was cut by 0 bases, the J end by 3 bases, with 12 bases between. CDR3 length: 16 residues. Original methodology: Amplification of reference gene primers provided the estimated nucleated cell counts. Produced via immunoSEQ multiplex PCR; TCRdb's table is partial and in-frame only. Clonal size and the V and J genes are those of that table, whereas D and trimming came from the DNA. The sample lists about 250,000 clones; roughly 80% were seen once. Sequencing was carried out using peripheral blood. The origin of this receptor is a woman aged 65 to 85 with acute or convalescent COVID-19. V is TRBV5-1 and J is TRBJ1-4, with no clear D. The CDR3 coding sequence is TGCGCCAGCAGCTTGGCACCTGAGTTGGCTAATGAAAAACTGTTTTTT. It encodes CASSLAPELANEKLFF.